One and the same sample provided the 14 T cell receptor beta chains below, sequenced in a study of blood T cells in healthy people across ages. A J-beta primer mix and a sample-barcoded 5' primer were used in a second PCR of about 7 to 12 cycles. TCRdb re-derived calls from the 5' RACE reads in MiXCR, one entry per CDR3 protein. There are 1,800,000 or so distinct CDR3 sequences in the sample; about 39% occur only once, and about 23% lies in the top ten. The sample was blood. These receptors all come from a human donor in good health.

This clonotype has just one count. CDR3 protein: CASSSTTGQDYGYTF. CDR3 in DNA: TGTGCCAGCAGTTCAACAACAGGGCAGGACTATGGCTACACCTTC. The chain has TRBV27 and TRBJ1-2; perhaps TRBD1 as D (6 bases). V lost 4 bases and J 3 bases, leaving 15 bases between the germline ends. This CDR3 region has 15 residues. Germline V gene data show CDR1 as MNHEY and CDR2 as SMNVEV (reference sequence).

This clonotype was seen a few times. The chain combines TRBV15 with TRBJ1-4; the match to TRBD1 covers 11 bases. Trimming took 7 bases from V and 5 from J; bases not matched to a gene: 3. The CDR3 spans 14 residues. Germline CDR1 reads LNHNV; CDR2 reads YYDKDF (reference sequence). In nucleotides, the CDR3 is TGTGCCACCATTCGGGACAGGGGGAATGAAAAACTGTTTTTT. It yields the protein CATIRDRGNEKLFF. The full variable domain, in which reference TRBV15 and TRBJ1-4 provide the parts outside the CDR3, is DAMVIQNPRYQVTQFGKPVTLSCSQTLNHNVMYWYQQKSSQAPKLLFHYYDKDFNNEADTPDNFQSRRPNTSFCFLDIRSPGLGDTAMYLCATIRDRGNEKLFFGSGTQLSVL.

Comments on this clonotype: The junction differs from germline at one of its ends, possibly a read error. CDR3: CASSFEGAYNEQFF. CDR3 nucleotides: TGTGCCAGTAGCTTTGAGGGGGCCTACAATGAGCAGTTCTTC. The chain has TRBV11-2 and TRBJ2-1, with TRBD1 as a possible D gene (6 bases). This CDR3 has 14 amino acids. The germline V gene has CDR1 SGHAT and CDR2 FQNNGV.

In its sample, this clonotype was seen a few times. One junction end disagrees with the germline gene, perhaps due to a read error. The rearrangement joins TRBV5-1 to TRBJ1-2, with TRBD1 identical over 11 bases. Germline V gene sequence: CDR1 SGHRS, CDR2 YFSETQ. The CDR3 consists of 15 residues. Written as DNA, the CDR3 is TGCGCCAGCAGCCAAGGGACAGGGGGACATTATGGCCACACCTTC. Its translation: CASSQGTGGHYGHTF.

The genes are TRBV11-1 and TRBJ1-2; D is unresolved. The V gene's germline CDR1 is SGHAT and CDR2 FQDESV (reference sequence). V shed 3 bases and J shed 5 bases, with 13 bases lying between them. The CDR3 consists of 14 residues. The CDR3 coding sequence is TGTGCCAGCAGCTTCGGCAGGAGCAATTATGGCTACACCTTC. This gives the protein CASSFGRSNYGYTF.

V usage is TRBV7-9 and J usage is TRBJ1-2; D may be TRBD1 (5 bases). The CDR3 is 14 residues long. Deletions cut 1 base from V and 8 bases from J, with 14 bases between. Germline loops: CDR1 SEHNR, CDR2 FQNEAQ (reference sequence). This CDR3 reads CASSLGGEARGYTF. The CDR3 DNA reads TGTGCCAGCAGCTTAGGGGGGGAAGCGCGCGGCTACACCTTC.

In its sample, this clonotype was seen once. In this CDR3 the conserved last residue, phenylalanine or tryptophan, is missing, so a read error is likely. This sequence joins TRBV5-1 and TRBJ1-2, with no clear D. This CDR3 comprises 14 residues. Germline-derived CDR1 and CDR2 are SGHRS and YFSETQ. Trimming cost V 0 bases and J 4 bases, with 10 bases left between them. The CDR3 is CASSLGAESYGYTV. CDR3 in DNA: TGCGCCAGCAGCTTGGGGGCGGAATCCTATGGCTACACCGTC.

The CDR3 DNA is TGCAGCGTCAGCGGGGCGTGGCAGTTCTTC. This encodes CSVSGAWQFF. This rearrangement joins TRBV29-1 to TRBJ2-1; the match to TRBD2 covers 7 bases. CDR1 is SQVTM and CDR2 is ANQGSEA in the germline V gene. J lost 12 bases, V lost 6 bases, and 5 bases had no gene match. The CDR3 covers 10 residues.

Note on this clonotype: The junction and the germline gene differ at one end; a read error may be behind it. The chain carries TRBV7-2 and TRBJ2-3; perhaps TRBD2 as D (8 bases). This CDR3 comprises 18 residues. CDR1 SGHTA and CDR2 FQGNSA come from the germline V gene. CDR3 residues: CASSLVGGRRGDTDTQYF. The DNA of the CDR3 is TGCGCCAGCAGCTTAGTAGGGGGCCGGCGGGGGGACACAGATACGCAGTATTTT.

This clonotype came up a few times. This rearrangement joins TRBV4-2 to TRBJ2-1; D uncertain. The CDR3 loop spans 17 amino acids. The ends were cut back, 0 bases at V and 0 bases at J, with 12 bases in the middle. From germline, CDR1 is LGHNA and CDR2 YNFKEQ. The CDR3 bases are TGTGCCAGCAGCCAAGATAGCATGCGGAGCTCCTACAATGAGCAGTTCTTC. This gives the protein CASSQDSMRSSYNEQFF.

The chain carries TRBV12-3 or TRBV12-4 and TRBJ1-1; a possible D gene is TRBD1 (6 bases). The CDR3 extends over 13 amino acids. With 3 bases removed from V and 8 bases from J, the gap between germline ends came to 13 bases. The CDR3 coding sequence is TGTGCCAGCAGTTTCGGGGAAGGGGGGGAAGCTTTCTTT. This translates into CASSFGEGGEAFF.

J is TRBJ2-1 and V is TRBV27, with 8 bases that match TRBD1. The V gene end was trimmed by 9 bases and the J gene end by 6 bases; junction bases not matched to a gene: 16. Germline V gives CDR1 MNHEY, CDR2 SMNVEV (reference sequence). The CDR3 sequence is 16 residues long. Here the CDR3 DNA reads TGTGCCAGTAGTCCGAGTAGAGGACAGGGCGGCAATGAGCAGTTCTTC. Protein sequence: CASSPSRGQGGNEQFF.

This sequence joins TRBV5-1 and TRBJ1-1, with 7 bases lining up with TRBD1. Germline V gives CDR1 SGHRS, CDR2 YFSETQ. V trimming: 3 bases; J trimming: 4 bases; junction bases outside the gene matches: 9. The CDR3 contains 15 residues. The CDR3 protein is CASSSLTGKGTEAFF. In nucleotides, the CDR3 is TGCGCCAGCAGCTCCTTGACAGGGAAGGGCACTGAAGCTTTCTTT.

This chain joins TRBV4-2 and TRBJ2-5; D might be TRBD1 (5 bases). The CDR3 length is 16 residues. CDR1 is LGHNA, CDR2 YNFKEQ, per germline. Trimming left V 4 bases short and J 1 base short, with 16 bases between. The CDR3, as DNA: TGTGCCAGCAGCCGGAGCAGGGCCAATGCCCAAGAGACCCAGTACTTC. Its translation: CASSRSRANAQETQYF.